The entry that follows covers one TCR beta chain sequence. Germline loops: CDR1 SGDLS, CDR2 YYNGEE. Trimming left V 4 bases short and J 5 bases short, with 12 bases between. The CDR3 covers 13 residues. These data belong to a study of cytomegalovirus exposure and HLA in healthy donors. PCR was performed using 60 Vbeta and 13 Jbeta primers. Only in-frame clones appear in the TCRdb table, and some are missing; sequencing was by immunoSEQ multiplex PCR. This sample has around 140,000 clones; around two thirds occur once, and the top ten carry 1.5% to 2%. The sequence derives from a woman aged 18-29 years in good health and CMV-seronegative. Sequenced sample: PBMCs. This chain connects TRBV9 to TRBJ2-5, with D tentatively TRBD2 (5 bases). As DNA, the CDR3 is TGTGCCAGCAGCCCCCGGGGTTCCGAGACCCAGTACTTC. It is translated as CASSPRGSETQYF.